The 24 T cell receptor beta chains below were found in one sample sequenced in a study of response to subunit inactivated influenza vaccine. TCRdb re-called the RT-PCR reads with MiXCR, one entry per CDR3 protein. This table has around 600,000 distinct CDR3 sequences, approximately 10% appearing once. The same data also contributed to another study, on T cells expressing NK-cell markers. From that study: TCR beta libraries carry UMIs added by 5'RACE template switching.

The input for sequencing was PBMCs from blood, taken on the day of vaccination. The receptors derive from a man aged 50-60 years who received an inactivated influenza vaccine.

In this sample, this clonotype turned up a few times. The V gene is TRBV6-5, the J gene TRBJ1-1; D is uncertain. V lost 6 bases to trimming and J lost 2 bases, with 4 bases between them. CDR1 is MNHEY and CDR2 is SVGAGI in the germline V gene. CDR3 size: 11 residues. CDR3 in DNA: TGTGCCAGCAGAATAAACACTGAAGCTTTCTTT. Protein: CASRINTEAFF.

This sequence joins TRBV28 and TRBJ2-7, with D perhaps matching TRBD2 (5 bases). The CDR3 loop spans 12 amino acids. In germline, CDR1 is MDHEN, CDR2 SYDVKM. V gave up 4 bases and J gave up 3 bases, with 7 bases separating them. The CDR3 sequence: CASSSGFYEQYF. The CDR3 coding sequence is TGTGCCAGCAGTTCGGGGTTCTACGAGCAGTACTTC.

V is TRBV27 and J is TRBJ2-3, with a tentative D call TRBD2 (7 bases). Germline V gene lookup returns CDR1 MNHEY and CDR2 SMNVEV (reference sequence). V was cut by 3 bases and J by 3 bases, with 16 bases left in between. This CDR3 spans 16 amino acids. The CDR3 loop reads CASSFLGGARTDTQYF. The CDR3 DNA reads as TGTGCCAGCAGTTTTTTAGGGGGGGCCCGGACAGATACGCAGTATTTT.

The chain joins TRBV7-8 to TRBJ1-1, with D unclear. The CDR3 has 16 amino acids. Trimming took 2 bases from V and 0 from J, leaving 13 bases between them. The germline CDR1 and CDR2 sequences are SGHVS and FQNEAQ. This CDR3 is CASSLSPRYMNTEAFF. CDR3 bases: TGTGCCAGCAGCTTATCACCCAGATACATGAACACTGAAGCTTTCTTT.

V and J are TRBV10-2 and TRBJ2-1; 9 bases match TRBD2. V shed 7 bases and J 8 bases; nucleotides not matched to a gene: 12. CDR3 length: 15 residues. The germline V gene encodes CDR1 WSHSY and CDR2 SAAADI. CDR3 coding DNA: TGCGCCAGCAAGGACGGTCCTAGCGGGGTGGATGAGCAGTTCTTC. This gives the protein CASKDGPSGVDEQFF.

The chain joins TRBV27 to TRBJ1-3; tentatively, D is TRBD1 (5 bases). The CDR3 is 15 residues long. The V and J ends lost 6 bases and 0 bases respectively, with 12 bases between them. The germline V gene encodes CDR1 MNHEY and CDR2 SMNVEV (reference sequence). The CDR3 loop is CASRPSGLSGNTIYF. In nucleotides, the CDR3 is TGTGCCAGCAGGCCCTCAGGGCTCTCTGGAAACACCATATATTTT.

This rearrangement joins TRBV10-3 to TRBJ2-3; 7 bases line up with TRBD1. Looked up from germline, CDR1 is ENHRY and CDR2 is SYGVKD. The CDR3 sequence is 14 residues long. With 7 bases clipped from V and 2 bases from J, the junction kept 6 bases outside the gene matches. In DNA, the CDR3 is TGTGCCATCACCGACAGGGAAACCACAGATACGCAGTATTTT. Residues: CAITDRETTDTQYF.

This clonotype was recorded a few times. V is TRBV29-1 and J is TRBJ2-7; a possible D gene is TRBD2 (6 bases). Trimming pared 4 bases from V and 4 bases from J, leaving 17 bases between. The germline V gene has CDR1 SQVTM and CDR2 ANQGSEA. The CDR3 length is 14 residues. The CDR3 loop is CSVARRGKTYEQYF. DNA of the CDR3: TGCAGCGTTGCGAGGAGGGGAAAAACTTACGAGCAGTACTTC.

The rearrangement uses TRBV9 and TRBJ2-1; the D is unclear. The CDR3 is 16 residues long. Trimming took 5 bases from V and 1 from J, leaving 16 bases between them. Germline-derived CDR1 and CDR2 are SGDLS and YYNGEE. In nucleotides, the CDR3 is TGTGCCAGCAGTCCTTCGGCCCACGAGTCCTACAATGAGCAGTTCTTC. This encodes CASSPSAHESYNEQFF.

J is TRBJ2-5 and V is TRBV3-1, with TRBD2 matching 14 bases. The CDR3 is 17 amino acids. The V gene's germline CDR1 is LGHDT and CDR2 YNNKEL (reference sequence). J lost 2 bases, V lost 6 bases, and 8 bases had no gene match. In DNA form, the CDR3 reads TGTGCCAGCAGAGGATCAGGACTAGCGGGGGGACAAGAGACCCAGTACTTC. The encoded protein is CASRGSGLAGGQETQYF.

The sample holds a few counts of this clonotype. The rearrangement links TRBV7-9 to TRBJ1-3; 7 nucleotides match TRBD1. CDR3 length equals 16 residues. The junction had 10 bases not matched to a gene; V was cut back by 3 bases and J by 5 bases. Germline CDR1 reads SEHNR; CDR2 reads FQNEAQ (reference sequence). In DNA form, the CDR3 reads TGTGCCAGCAGCTTGGGAGGGGGCCCGACAAGAAACACCATATATTTT. Protein sequence: CASSLGGGPTRNTIYF.

The table lists this clonotype with a few counts. The chain combines TRBV28 with TRBJ2-1; no firm D call. This CDR3 is 14 amino acids long. Trimming pared 4 bases from V and 5 bases from J, leaving 12 bases between. Germline CDR1 reads MDHEN; CDR2 reads SYDVKM. CDR3 protein: CASSSTFWDNEQFF. The DNA for the CDR3 is TGTGCCAGCAGTTCGACATTTTGGGACAATGAGCAGTTCTTC.

In its sample, this clonotype was seen many times. The V call is TRBV11-1, the J call TRBJ2-7; TRBD1 matches at 9 bases. This CDR3 has 18 amino acids. Germline V gene sequence: CDR1 SGHAT, CDR2 FQDESV (reference sequence). With V trimmed by 5 bases and J by 4 bases, 18 bases remained unmatched. CDR3 sequence reads: CASSAGQGRFEALYEQYF. In nucleotides, the CDR3 is TGTGCCAGCAGCGCCGGACAGGGGCGCTTTGAGGCACTTTACGAGCAGTACTTC. Full variable domain (rest looked up from reference TRBV11-1 and TRBJ2-7): EAEVAQSPRYKITEKSQAVAFWCDPISGHATLYWYRQILGQGPELLVQFQDESVVDDSQLPKDRFSAERLKGVDSTLKIQPAELGDSAMYLCASSAGQGRFEALYEQYFGPGTRLTVT.

The V and J genes are TRBV29-1 and TRBJ2-7; D not certain. Trimming cost V 4 bases and J 2 bases, with 9 bases left between them. CDR3 length: 12 residues. Germline lookup yields CDR1 SQVTM and CDR2 ANQGSEA. CDR3 region: CSVGGRTYEQYF. The DNA for the CDR3 is TGCAGCGTTGGAGGCAGGACCTACGAGCAGTACTTC.

The chain recombines TRBV12-5 with TRBJ2-7; D tentatively fits TRBD1 or TRBD2 (5 bases each). Germline V gene sequence: CDR1 LGHNT, CDR2 FRNRAP. V lost 1 base to trimming and J lost 5 bases, with 18 bases between them. CDR3 length equals 16 residues. CDR3 residues: CASGLDQIPLGDEQYF. The CDR3 coding sequence is TGTGCTAGTGGTTTGGACCAAATTCCACTAGGGGACGAGCAGTACTTC.

The J gene is TRBJ2-6, the V gene TRBV7-7; 8 bases are a match to TRBD2. Trimming at V came to 4 bases and at J to 0 bases, leaving 5 bases not matched to a gene. This CDR3 spans 17 amino acids. Germline CDR1 and CDR2: SSHAT and FNYEAQ (reference sequence). The CDR3 nucleotides read TGTGCCAGCAGCTCGGGGGGGCTGACCTCTGGGGCCAACGTCCTGACTTTC. This sequence encodes CASSSGGLTSGANVLTF. Full variable domain (rest looked up from reference TRBV7-7 and TRBJ2-6): GAGVSQSPRYKVTKRGQDVTLRCDPISSHATLYWYQQALGQGPEFLTYFNYEAQPDKSGLPSDRFSAERPEGSISTLTIQRTEQRDSAMYRCASSSGGLTSGANVLTFGAGSRLTVL.

This clonotype was detected a few times. V usage is TRBV29-1 and J usage is TRBJ1-4; D remains unclear. The CDR3 covers 13 residues. In germline, CDR1 is SQVTM, CDR2 ANQGSEA. Trimming stripped 4 bases from V and 2 bases from J, with 8 bases between. CDR3 amino acids: CSVGAGTNEKLFF. CDR3 nucleotide sequence: TGCAGCGTTGGTGCGGGCACTAATGAAAAACTGTTTTTT.

This clonotype was picked up many times. The chain uses TRBV7-9 and TRBJ1-6, with 7 nucleotides matching TRBD1. This CDR3 has 16 residues. V dropped 6 bases and J dropped 7; count of bases not matched to a gene: 12. Germline V lookup: CDR1 SEHNR, CDR2 FQNEAQ (reference sequence). Written as DNA, the CDR3 is TGTGCCAGCAGTCCAGGGACAGACCTATGGAATTCACCCCTCCACTTT. Residues: CASSPGTDLWNSPLHF.

This clonotype was seen a few times. V gene TRBV7-3 combines with J gene TRBJ2-7; weak D call: TRBD2 (5 bases). The germline CDR1 and CDR2 sequences are SGHTA and FQGTGA. The CDR3 has 17 residues. With 1 base removed from V and 6 bases from J, the gap between germline ends came to 22 bases. CDR3: CASSLRRGWRHRGEQYF. For the CDR3, the DNA is TGTGCCAGCAGCTTAAGGCGTGGGTGGCGGCATCGGGGCGAGCAGTACTTC.

This clonotype has at least ten counts. V gene TRBV5-1 combines with J gene TRBJ2-7; D gene ambiguous. Germline V gives CDR1 SGHRS, CDR2 YFSETQ. The CDR3 is 13 amino acids. Trimming removed 0 bases from V and 2 bases from J, with 6 bases in between. CDR3 bases: TGCGCCAGCAGCTTGGAACAGACCTACGAGCAGTACTTC. It encodes CASSLEQTYEQYF.

There are a few counts of this clonotype. The rearrangement uses TRBV5-6 and TRBJ2-7; no clear D gene. V was pared by 7 bases and J by 5 bases, with 19 bases between. The CDR3 loop spans 14 amino acids. CDR1 and CDR2 from the germline V gene are SGHDT and YYEEEE. CDR3 DNA: TGTGCCAGCCATTGGGATTTGGTTTCCCACGAGCAGTACTTC. Translating gives CASHWDLVSHEQYF.

In this sample, this clonotype turned up a few times. CDR3 amino acids: CASSYSTGTGVHEQFF. CDR3 in DNA: TGTGCCAGCAGTTACTCAACCGGGACAGGGGTCCATGAGCAGTTCTTC. The chain has TRBV6-2 or TRBV6-3 and TRBJ2-1; 10 bases fit TRBD1. CDR1 and CDR2 (germline): MNHEY, SVGEGT. The CDR3 is 16 amino acids. Trimming removed 0 bases from V and 8 bases from J; junction bases left unmatched: 7.

This clonotype came up a few times. V gene TRBV7-8 combines with J gene TRBJ2-1; D remains unclear. There are 13 residues in the CDR3. Germline CDR1 SGHVS, CDR2 FQNEAQ. The V gene lost 3 bases and the J gene lost 8 bases, with 11 bases spanning the gap. CDR3 amino acids: CASSFLLSDEQFF. DNA of the CDR3: TGTGCCAGCAGCTTCCTCTTGAGCGATGAGCAGTTCTTC.

This clonotype was counted ten times or more. The chain is built from TRBV12-3 or TRBV12-4 and TRBJ2-1; 14 bases are a match to TRBD2. Trimming took 3 bases from V and 9 from J; bases not matched to a gene: 7. The CDR3 loop spans 16 amino acids. As DNA, the CDR3 is TGTGCCAGCAGTTTCCAAGGGACTAGCGGGGGTTCTGAGCAGTTCTTC. Translating gives CASSFQGTSGGSEQFF.